These T cell receptor beta chains were read from a single sample in a study of blood T cell repertoires in COVID-19. Using immunoSEQ multiplex PCR, the repertoire was profiled, and TCRdb retains in-frame clones only, with some absent. The sample shows around 58,000 clones, approximately 82% of them seen only once. The sequenced material came from peripheral blood. Every receptor here comes from a human donor in a cohort sampled during active COVID-19. Both conserved end residues are part of each CDR3.

v_call: TRBV30; j_call: TRBJ1-5; cdr3_aa: CAWSQTGGAERQPQHF
v_call: TRBV27; j_call: TRBJ1-2; cdr3_aa: CASSIRQENYGYTF
v_call: TRBV29-1; j_call: TRBJ2-7; cdr3_aa: CSVAPAEGAYEQYF
v_call: TRBV28; j_call: TRBJ2-4; cdr3_aa: CASSLVAGLAKNIQYF
v_call: TRBV6-1; j_call: TRBJ2-6; cdr3_aa: CASSARQISGANVLTF
v_call: TRBV7-2; j_call: TRBJ1-5; cdr3_aa: CASSFGTGDFQPQHF
v_call: TRBV10-2; j_call: TRBJ2-3; cdr3_aa: CASRTRGGTDTQYF
v_call: TRBV12-3/TRBV12-4; j_call: TRBJ2-1; cdr3_aa: CASRYSSYNEQFF
v_call: TRBV28; j_call: TRBJ2-2; cdr3_aa: CASSLMGLAGHTGELFF
v_call: TRBV5-1; j_call: TRBJ1-2; cdr3_aa: CASSGTGSHYGYTF
v_call: TRBV27; j_call: TRBJ1-1; cdr3_aa: CASRPWTGHTEAFF
v_call: TRBV18; j_call: TRBJ2-2; cdr3_aa: CASSTQGAGELFF
v_call: TRBV2; j_call: TRBJ2-5; cdr3_aa: CASKGGGPLTGGTQYF
v_call: TRBV7-9; j_call: TRBJ1-3; cdr3_aa: CASSDTGLPSGNTIYF
v_call: TRBV7-6; j_call: TRBJ2-5; cdr3_aa: CASSPRGLTGAKTQETQYF
v_call: TRBV14; j_call: TRBJ1-6; cdr3_aa: CASSLSGKGGGGSPLHF
v_call: TRBV11-3; j_call: TRBJ1-1; cdr3_aa: CASSLGLGKPWGTEAFF
v_call: TRBV5-6; j_call: TRBJ2-3; cdr3_aa: CASSLDRVTDTQYF
v_call: TRBV12-3/TRBV12-4; j_call: TRBJ1-1; cdr3_aa: CASSFGRGIEAFF
v_call: TRBV6-2/TRBV6-3; j_call: TRBJ1-1; cdr3_aa: CASSYSTAGAAMAFF
v_call: TRBV6-1; j_call: TRBJ1-2; cdr3_aa: CASSEGGDYGYTF
v_call: TRBV3-1/TRBV3-2; j_call: TRBJ1-2; cdr3_aa: CASSQDEGAGPYGYTF
v_call: TRBV30; j_call: TRBJ1-1; cdr3_aa: CAWSVRGVRPAFF
v_call: TRBV4-3; j_call: TRBJ2-1; cdr3_aa: CASSQGGSGGARQFF
v_call: TRBV13; j_call: TRBJ2-3; cdr3_aa: CASSLGRGFSTDTQYF
v_call: TRBV15; j_call: TRBJ1-5; cdr3_aa: CATSRGNPAGDQPQHF
v_call: TRBV5-6; j_call: TRBJ2-7; cdr3_aa: CASSLITSYEQYF
v_call: TRBV3-1/TRBV3-2; j_call: TRBJ1-2; cdr3_aa: CASSRSTSRTGNYGYTF
v_call: TRBV4-3; j_call: TRBJ1-2; cdr3_aa: CASSQAWMTRGYGYTF
v_call: TRBV28; j_call: TRBJ2-7; cdr3_aa: CASSFLKHKSYEQYF
v_call: TRBV27; j_call: TRBJ2-7; cdr3_aa: CASRVLSGGYEQYF
v_call: TRBV27; j_call: TRBJ2-3; cdr3_aa: CASSGGAPIETQYF